Sequencing of this TCR beta chain was carried out in a study of T cells in Graves' hyperthyroidism and ophthalmopathy. General observations from the study: Researchers found most expanded thyroid clonotypes above 0.001 in blood as well.

From RNA transcripts, TCR beta CDR3 regions were amplified. HTBI primers drove first-round RT-PCR of the TCR CDR3. Via MiXCR, TCRdb re-called the multiplex PCR reads, giving one row per CDR3 protein. The profile shows about half a million distinct CDR3 sequences, just under 20% of them singletons. Concerning this clonotype itself: Its matching antigen is unknown. The junction and the germline gene differ at one end; a read error may be behind it.

Germline V gene sequence: CDR1 LNHDA, CDR2 SQIVND (reference sequence). The CDR3 is 13 amino acids. What was sequenced was blood. This receptor was taken from a man aged 40-49 years with Graves' ophthalmopathy. This rearrangement joins TRBV19 to TRBJ1-1; the D is unclear. The CDR3: CASRPAENAEAFF. The CDR3 nucleotides read TGTGCCAGTCGCCCCGCCGAGAACGCTGAAGCTTTCTTT.